The next 19 T cell receptor beta chains were all read from a single sample in a study. Treg sorting used a CD4+CD25+CD127-/low gate. A single record per CDR3 protein comes from TCRdb applying MiXCR to the 5' RACE reads. The data contain roughly 9,900 distinct CDR3 sequences, about 15% of them singletons. Sequencing was done on a sample of Tregs sorted from a lymph node. All receptors come from a female donor with breast cancer.

The table lists this clonotype with many counts. The rearrangement joins TRBV18 to TRBJ2-5; D not resolved. This CDR3 spans 13 amino acids. Germline CDR1 reads KGHSH; CDR2 reads LQKENI. V was cut by 5 bases and J by 1 base, with 8 bases left in between. CDR3: CASSTRTQETQYF. Here the CDR3 DNA reads TGTGCCAGCTCAACGCGAACCCAAGAGACCCAGTACTTC.

This clonotype is termed medium-sized. The chain has TRBV24-1 and TRBJ1-1; weak D call: TRBD1 (5 bases). This CDR3 is built from 12 residues. The V end was cut by 10 bases, the J end by 8 bases, with 16 bases between. Germline V gives CDR1 KGHDR, CDR2 SFDVKD. CDR3 loop: CATVRDLPEAFF. DNA for the CDR3: TGTGCCACTGTTAGGGACCTCCCCGAAGCTTTCTTT.

Within the sample, this clonotype is medium-sized (0.01 to 0.1%). The chain carries TRBV28 and TRBJ1-2; TRBD1 might be the D (5 bases). Germline CDR1 is MDHEN and CDR2 is SYDVKM. This CDR3 has 12 residues. Trimming cost V 3 bases and J 6 bases, with 8 bases left between them. The CDR3 DNA sequence: TGTGCCAGCAGTTTCGGGGGGGATGGCTACACCTTC. Protein sequence: CASSFGGDGYTF.

This chain links TRBV5-1 with TRBJ2-6; maybe TRBD1 (6 bases). V lost 4 bases, J lost 3 bases, and 11 bases lay in between. The CDR3 spans 15 residues. The germline V gene encodes CDR1 SGHRS and CDR2 YFSETQ. CDR3 sequence reads: CASSPLQGGANVLTF. The CDR3 DNA is TGCGCCAGCAGCCCGCTACAGGGTGGGGCCAACGTCCTGACTTTC.

In its sample, this clonotype is medium-sized. V usage is TRBV4-1 and J usage is TRBJ1-2; D is undetermined. V lost 0 bases and J 5 bases, leaving 13 bases between the germline ends. The CDR3 runs to 15 residues. CDR1 and CDR2 (germline): MGHRA, YSYEKL. The CDR3 sequence: CASSQDRGQLYGYTF. The CDR3 nucleotides are TGCGCCAGCAGCCAAGATCGAGGGCAGTTATATGGCTACACCTTC.

By sample share, this clonotype is large. This chain connects TRBV20-1 to TRBJ2-5; D gene ambiguous. CDR1 is DFQATT, CDR2 SNEGSKA, per germline (reference sequence). The V end was cut by 6 bases, the J end by 4 bases, with 12 bases between. The CDR3 has 12 amino acids. For the CDR3, the DNA is TGCAGTGCCGGACCCCGGGCAGAGACCCAGTACTTC. This codes for CSAGPRAETQYF.

In its sample, this clonotype is medium-sized. The V and J genes are TRBV20-1 and TRBJ2-7; possibly TRBD1 for D (6 bases). The CDR3 runs to 15 residues. The V end lost 3 bases, the J end lost 0 bases, and 15 bases lay between the germline ends. Per the germline V gene, CDR1 is DFQATT and CDR2 is SNEGSKA (reference sequence). CDR3 in amino acids: CSASRGTDSSYEQYF. In nucleotides, the CDR3 is TGCAGTGCTAGTAGGGGGACGGACAGCTCCTACGAGCAGTACTTC.

This clonotype was detected a few times. This chain connects TRBV19 to TRBJ1-1; D may be TRBD1 (5 bases). The germline CDR1 and CDR2 sequences are LNHDA and SQIVND (reference sequence). V lost 3 bases and J 6 bases, leaving 11 bases between the germline ends. This CDR3 spans 13 amino acids. CDR3: CASSIFGAAEAFF. Here the CDR3 DNA reads TGTGCCAGTAGTATTTTTGGGGCGGCTGAAGCTTTCTTT.

This chain links TRBV7-9 with TRBJ2-1; 7 nucleotides align to TRBD1. This CDR3 is 13 amino acids long. Trimming removed 5 bases from V and 13 bases from J; junction bases left unmatched: 11. CDR1 and CDR2 from the germline V gene are SEHNR and FQNEAQ (reference sequence). CDR3 coding DNA: TGTGCCAGCAGCCGGACGGGACAGATTGACCAGTTCTTC. Its translation is CASSRTGQIDQFF.

In this sample, this clonotype turned up a few times. A much larger clone sits a single nucleotide away, making a read error possible. The J gene is TRBJ1-1, the V gene TRBV5-1; no definite D call. The CDR3 length is 15 residues. Germline values: CDR1 SGHRS, CDR2 YFSETQ. V lost 4 bases to trimming and J lost 1 base, with 14 bases between them. CDR3 DNA sequence: TGCGCCAGCAGCCCCGTGTATGGGGAGAACACTGAAGCTTTCTTT. This encodes CASSPVYGENTEAFF.

This clonotype qualifies as medium-sized. The rearrangement joins TRBV7-9 to TRBJ2-7, with D tentatively TRBD1 or TRBD2 (5 bases each). The ends were cut back, 7 bases at V and 4 bases at J, with 14 bases in the middle. This CDR3 is built from 13 residues. Germline CDR1 reads SEHNR; CDR2 reads FQNEAQ (reference sequence). For the CDR3, the DNA is TGTGCCAGCACCACGATGGGGGTTTACGAGCAGTACTTC. This translates into CASTTMGVYEQYF.

There are many counts of this clonotype. This chain joins TRBV20-1 and TRBJ2-5; perhaps D is TRBD1 or TRBD2 (5 bases each). CDR3 length: 14 residues. V lost 1 base to trimming and J lost 4 bases, with 13 bases between them. CDR1 is DFQATT, CDR2 SNEGSKA, per germline (reference sequence). The CDR3, as DNA: TGCAGTGCTAGAGTTTGGGACCGGAGAGAGACCCAGTACTTC. It specifies CSARVWDRRETQYF.

The table lists this clonotype with many counts. The chain recombines TRBV5-1 with TRBJ2-7; no reliable D call. V lost 6 bases to trimming and J lost 5 bases, with 21 bases between them. CDR1 and CDR2 (germline): SGHRS, YFSETQ. The CDR3 has 15 residues. In DNA form, the CDR3 reads TGCGCCAGCAAACCCCTTTTGGCGAGCGTCAACGAGCAGTACTTC. As protein: CASKPLLASVNEQYF.

This clonotype is deemed medium-sized. The chain joins TRBV10-3 to TRBJ1-3; D unresolved. The germline V and J ends were trimmed by 7 bases and 0 bases, with 16 bases remaining between them. Germline V CDR1 and CDR2: ENHRY, SYGVKD. This CDR3 is built from 16 residues. For the CDR3, the DNA is TGTGCCATCACCTCACCCGGACGGACCTCTGGAAACACCATATATTTT. It encodes CAITSPGRTSGNTIYF.

This clonotype was observed a few times. This may be a read error, as it is one base from a much larger clone. The rearrangement joins TRBV5-1 to TRBJ2-7; a weak D match, TRBD1 (5 bases). CDR1 is SGHRS and CDR2 is YFSETQ in the germline V gene. The CDR3 totals 15 residues. Trimming removed 7 bases at V and 1 base at J, with 18 bases between. CDR3 sequence reads: CASGVTGLPSYEQYF. CDR3 bases: TGCGCCAGCGGCGTAACAGGCCTACCTTCCTACGAGCAGTACTTC.

In regard to this clonotype: This may stem from a read error, because a much larger clone lies one nucleotide away. The V call is TRBV7-3, the J call TRBJ2-5; the D is unclear. The germline V gene has CDR1 SGHTA and CDR2 FQGTGA. CDR3 length equals 14 residues. The DNA of the CDR3 is TGTGCCAGCAGCCCTAATATGAACCAAGGGACCCAGTACTTC. Protein: CASSPNMNQGTQYF. The entire variable domain, with the rest obtained from reference TRBV7-3 and TRBJ2-5, is as follows: GAGVSQTPSNKVTEKGKYVELRCDPISGHTALYWYRQSLGQGPEFLIYFQGTGAADDSGLPNDRFFAVRPEGSVSTLKIQRTERGDSAVYLCASSPNMNQGTQYFGPGTRLLVL.

This clonotype came up a few times. Relative to the germline gene, one junction end is altered; a read error may explain this. The gene calls are TRBV5-1 and TRBJ1-1; maybe TRBD1 (6 bases). CDR1 SGHRS and CDR2 YFSETQ come from the germline V gene. The CDR3 length is 14 residues. This CDR3 is CVSSLNRVNTEAFF. CDR3 in DNA: TGCGTCAGCAGCTTGAACAGGGTGAACACTGAAGCTTTCTTT.

By frequency in the sample, this clonotype is medium-sized. The chain is built from TRBV7-2 and TRBJ2-1, with a possible D match to TRBD2 (5 bases). Germline V CDR1 and CDR2: SGHTA, FQGNSA. V lost 1 base and J 7 bases, leaving 17 bases between the germline ends. The CDR3 is 16 amino acids. CDR3 amino acids: CASSLEVALGKNEQFF. The CDR3 region has the DNA TGTGCCAGCAGCTTAGAGGTAGCGCTCGGCAAGAATGAGCAGTTCTTC.

On this clonotype itself: This may arise from a read error, as a much more abundant clone is one base away. This chain uses TRBV5-1 with TRBJ2-7, with D unresolved. Trimming left V 0 bases short and J 2 bases short, with 15 bases between. Germline CDR1 and CDR2: SGHRS and YFSETQ. The CDR3 loop spans 16 amino acids. The CDR3 spells CASSLGGPVRAYEQYF. The DNA of the CDR3 is TGCGCCAGCAGCTTGGGGGGTCCAGTTAGGGCCTACGAGCAGTACTTC.